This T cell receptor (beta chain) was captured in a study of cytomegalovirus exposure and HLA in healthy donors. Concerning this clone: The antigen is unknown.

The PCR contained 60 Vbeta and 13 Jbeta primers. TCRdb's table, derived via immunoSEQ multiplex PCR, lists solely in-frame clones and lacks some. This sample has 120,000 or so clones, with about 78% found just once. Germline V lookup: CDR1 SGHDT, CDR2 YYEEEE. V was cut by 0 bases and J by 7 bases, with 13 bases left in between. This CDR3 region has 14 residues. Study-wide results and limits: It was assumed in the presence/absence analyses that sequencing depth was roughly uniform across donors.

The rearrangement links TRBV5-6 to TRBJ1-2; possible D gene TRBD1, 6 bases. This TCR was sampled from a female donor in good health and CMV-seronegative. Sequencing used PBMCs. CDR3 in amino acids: CASSLDRAAGGYTF. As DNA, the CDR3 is TGTGCCAGCAGCTTGGACAGGGCGGCGGGTGGCTACACCTTC.